This paragraph covers one T cell receptor beta chain sequence. The antigen is unknown. This entry is derived from a study of T cells in localized non-small cell lung cancer. Study results and limitations: Among the top 100 tumor clones, a median approximately 55 appeared in adjacent lung.

TCRdb's copy holds only in-frame clones and misses some; the assay was immunoSEQ multiplex PCR. Among 55,000 to 75,000 clones listed, roughly 90% were seen once. There are 14 residues in the CDR3. The germline V gene has CDR1 MNHNY and CDR2 SVGAGI (reference sequence). The source of this sequence is a man aged 35-69 years with stage I lung adenocarcinoma. The gene calls are TRBV6-6 and TRBJ2-5; weak D call: TRBD2 (6 bases). The J call may be incorrect, as the DNA end agrees better with TRBJ2-7. This sample comprised peripheral blood, obtained before any cancer treatment. The CDR3 here is CASSPAPRRGEQYF. The CDR3 DNA follows: TGTGCCAGCAGTCCTGCACCGCGGCGGGGCGAGCAGTACTTC.